The 7 T cell receptor beta chains in this list originate from one sample, sequenced in a study of immune cell composition in non-small cell lung cancer. Only in-frame clones appear in the TCRdb table, and some are missing; sequencing was by immunoSEQ multiplex PCR. In the table there are about 3,100 clones, roughly 82% of which are singletons. Sequencing input: lung tumor tissue. The origin of the receptors is a human donor with non-small cell lung cancer.

The chain couples TRBV7-6 to TRBJ2-3, with 7 nucleotides matching TRBD1. This CDR3 has 17 amino acids. The germline V gene has CDR1 SGHVS and CDR2 FNYEAQ. V lost 5 bases and J lost 1; bases outside the gene matches: 12. The CDR3 DNA follows: TGTGCCAGCAGCCGGCGAAGGGACAGCGCTGGCACAGATACGCAGTATTTT. Translation: CASSRRRDSAGTDTQYF.

This clone was seen a single time. A junction boundary mismatches the germline segment, possibly from a read error. V and J are TRBV18 and TRBJ1-2, with 9 bases lining up with TRBD1. This CDR3 region has 14 residues. CDR1 and CDR2 (germline): KGHSH, LQKENI. The CDR3 loop is CASSPGTGSDGHTF. In DNA form, the CDR3 reads TGTGCCAGCTCCCCAGGGACAGGGAGTGATGGCCACACCTTC. Combining the CDR3 with reference TRBV18 and TRBJ1-2 gives the whole variable domain NAGVMQNPRHLVRRRGQEARLRCSPMKGHSHVYWYRQLPEEGLKFMVYLQKENIIDESGMPKERFSAEFPKEGPSILRIQQVVRGDSAAYFCASSPGTGSDGHTFGSGTRLTVV.

The chain recombines TRBV29-1 with TRBJ2-1; possible D gene TRBD2, 6 bases. The CDR3 runs 13 residues. Germline values: CDR1 SQVTM, CDR2 ANQGSEA. Trimming stripped 7 bases from V and 6 bases from J, with 16 bases between. CDR3 region: CSGGAGWGNEQFF. The DNA of the CDR3 is TGCAGCGGGGGTGCGGGATGGGGCAATGAGCAGTTCTTC.

This CDR3 reads CASSQRRREWVDEQFF. The CDR3 coding sequence is TGCGCCAGCAGCCAAAGGCGTCGGGAATGGGTCGATGAGCAGTTCTTC. The rearrangement links TRBV4-1 to TRBJ2-1, with D maybe TRBD2 (5 bases). The CDR3 covers 16 residues. The V gene's germline CDR1 is MGHRA and CDR2 YSYEKL. Trimming shortened V by 2 bases and J by 8 bases, and 19 bases separated the two germline ends.

V usage is TRBV5-1 and J usage is TRBJ2-2; TRBD1 agrees at 9 bases. This CDR3 region has 16 residues. Germline trimming cut 3 bases from V and 2 bases from J; bases unmatched to any gene: 5. Looked up from germline, CDR1 is SGHRS and CDR2 is YFSETQ. CDR3 amino acids: CASSSPGQGNTGELFF. The DNA for the CDR3 is TGCGCCAGCAGCTCTCCGGGACAGGGAAACACCGGGGAGCTGTTTTTT.

In DNA, the CDR3 is TGTGCCAGCAGCGCCAACGAGGGCCCTAACTATGGCTACACCTTC. It encodes CASSANEGPNYGYTF. V and J are TRBV28 and TRBJ1-2; no definite D call. The ends were cut back, 6 bases at V and 0 bases at J, with 14 bases in the middle. Germline V gives CDR1 MDHEN, CDR2 SYDVKM. The CDR3 runs to 15 residues.

The CDR3 here is CVFRGGEGYTF. DNA for the CDR3: TGTGTCTTCAGGGGAGGGGAAGGCTACACCTTC. This sequence joins TRBV30 and TRBJ1-2, with D perhaps matching TRBD1 (6 bases). The CDR3 is made up of 11 amino acids. Germline V gene data show CDR1 as GTSNPN and CDR2 as SVGIG (reference sequence).